These 21 T cell receptor beta chains came from one sample sequenced in a study of human T cells and chemical hapten exposure. TCRdb reprocessed the RACE reads with MiXCR, giving one entry per CDR3 protein. Of 180,000 or so distinct CDR3 sequences in the sample, 14% were seen once. Specified time point: patch test 1, 2 weeks after DPC sensitization. The treatment is: therapeutic diphenylcyclopropenone sensitization with weekly scalp DPC. The sample was whole blood, taken in connection with sensitization to the hapten diphenylcyclopropenone (DPC). Receptor source: a woman younger than 45 with alopecia areata. Some clones in this sample may be carry-over from other donors' samples.

The chain links TRBV19 to TRBJ2-4; 7 nucleotides align to TRBD2. V lost 4 bases to trimming and J lost 7 bases; unmatched junction nucleotides: 10. Per the germline V gene, CDR1 is LNHDA and CDR2 is SQIVND (reference sequence). This CDR3 contains 15 residues. The CDR3 nucleotides read TGTGCCAGTAGTAAATGGGAGGGCAAAGGGAACATTCAGTACTTC. Amino acids: CASSKWEGKGNIQYF. The full variable domain, with the rest looked up from reference TRBV19 and TRBJ2-4, is DGGITQSPKYLFRKEGQNVTLSCEQNLNHDAMYWYRQDPGQGLRLIYYSQIVNDFQKGDIAEGYSVSREKKESFPLTVTSAQKNPTAFYLCASSKWEGKGNIQYFGAGTRLSVL.

The table lists this clonotype with many counts. The chain uses TRBV28 and TRBJ2-2, with D perhaps given as TRBD1 or TRBD2 (5 bases each). The germline V gene encodes CDR1 MDHEN and CDR2 SYDVKM. This CDR3 contains 14 residues. V was shortened by 9 bases and J by 4 bases, with 15 bases between the two germline ends. The CDR3 DNA reads TGTGCCAGTCGACACCGGGGCATCACCGGGGAGCTGTTTTTT. It yields the protein CASRHRGITGELFF. The full variable domain, rest sourced from reference TRBV28 and TRBJ2-2, is DVKVTQSSRYLVKRTGEKVFLECVQDMDHENMFWYRQDPGLGLRLIYFSYDVKMKEKGDIPEGYSVSREKKERFSLILESASTNQTSMYLCASRHRGITGELFFGEGSRLTVL.

This clonotype was detected only a few times. The chain is built from TRBV6-1 and TRBJ1-6, with a possible D match to TRBD1 (5 bases). CDR3 size: 15 residues. Deletions cut 8 bases from V and 3 bases from J, with 14 bases between. CDR1 is MNHNS and CDR2 is SASEGT in the germline V gene. The CDR3, as DNA: TGTGCCAGCCGGGGCAGGCCGAACTATAATTCACCCCTCCACTTT. It encodes CASRGRPNYNSPLHF.

The rearrangement uses TRBV28 and TRBJ2-5, with unresolved D. V was shortened by 10 bases and J by 2 bases, with 5 bases between the two germline ends. Germline CDR1 reads MDHEN; CDR2 reads SYDVKM. CDR3 length: 10 residues. CDR3: CATSQETQYF. The CDR3 bases are TGTGCCACTTCGCAAGAGACCCAGTACTTC.

This chain uses TRBV7-3 with TRBJ2-1; D unclear. The CDR3 consists of 14 residues. The V gene's germline CDR1 is SGHTA and CDR2 FQGTGA. V lost 5 bases and J lost 6, with 14 bases in between. CDR3 in DNA: TGTGCCAGCAGCCCAGGTCCCAGATTCAATGAGCAGTTCTTC. Protein sequence: CASSPGPRFNEQFF.

V usage is TRBV5-1 and J usage is TRBJ2-1, with a weak D call TRBD2 (5 bases). The V gene's germline CDR1 is SGHRS and CDR2 YFSETQ. CDR3 length: 13 amino acids. Trimming pared 6 bases from V and 6 bases from J, leaving 13 bases between. CDR3 protein: CASNLDAGNEQFF. The DNA for the CDR3 is TGCGCCAGCAATCTAGACGCGGGCAATGAGCAGTTCTTC.

This rearrangement joins TRBV7-9 to TRBJ2-1; D is undetermined. CDR1 is SEHNR and CDR2 is FQNEAQ in the germline V gene (reference sequence). Trimming removed 8 bases from V and 10 bases from J, with 12 bases in between. This CDR3 is 11 amino acids long. The CDR3 region is CASGSVGEQFF. The DNA of the CDR3 is TGTGCCAGCGGTTCCGTAGGGGAGCAGTTCTTC.

The chain is built from TRBV6-1 and TRBJ2-7; a weak D match, TRBD2 (7 bases). Germline lookup yields CDR1 MNHNS and CDR2 SASEGT. This CDR3 spans 13 amino acids. The germline V and J ends were trimmed by 8 bases and 7 bases, with 18 bases remaining between them. DNA for the CDR3: TGTGCCAGCCGAACCGGGGGGCTGAGGGAGCAGTACTTC. It yields the protein CASRTGGLREQYF.

The count of this clonotype is one. This CDR3 is CASSAGQSAYEQYF. CDR3 DNA: TGTGCCAGCAGCGCAGGACAGTCTGCCTACGAGCAGTACTTC. The J gene is TRBJ2-7, the V gene TRBV9; possibly TRBD1 for D (6 bases). The CDR3 extends over 14 amino acids. Germline V gene lookup returns CDR1 SGDLS and CDR2 YYNGEE. Trimming removed 3 bases at V and 2 bases at J, with 12 bases between.

This clonotype was detected only a few times. V usage is TRBV7-6 and J usage is TRBJ2-7; 7 bases line up with TRBD2. V lost 5 bases, J lost 2 bases, and 12 bases stayed unmatched. Germline CDR1 reads SGHVS; CDR2 reads FNYEAQ. This CDR3 is built from 16 residues. As DNA, the CDR3 is TGTGCCAGCAGCCCTACCGGGACTACCAACCCCTACGAGCAGTACTTC. It is translated as CASSPTGTTNPYEQYF.

The V gene is TRBV18, the J gene TRBJ2-7; D tentatively fits TRBD1 or TRBD2 (6 bases each). The length of the CDR3 is 15 residues. Trimming pared 6 bases from V and 4 bases from J, leaving 19 bases between. Germline V lookup: CDR1 KGHSH, CDR2 LQKENI. The CDR3 coding sequence is TGTGCCAGCTCCCCAAAGGTCGGGGGCTTATACGAGCAGTACTTC. It specifies CASSPKVGGLYEQYF.

This clonotype has ten or more counts. The gene calls are TRBV12-3 or TRBV12-4 and TRBJ1-5; no firm D call. Trimming removed 1 base at V and 5 bases at J, with 0 bases between. The CDR3 is 11 amino acids. The CDR3 bases are TGTGCCAGCAGTTTAGATCAGCCCCAGCATTTT. Protein: CASSLDQPQHF.

This clonotype was seen more than once but under ten times. This chain joins TRBV6-5 and TRBJ1-6, with a tentative D call TRBD1 (5 bases). The CDR3 contains 16 residues. With 5 bases removed from V and 0 bases from J, the gap between germline ends came to 11 bases. Germline V gene data show CDR1 as MNHEY and CDR2 as SVGAGI. The CDR3 region has the DNA TGTGCCAGCAGTGATACAGGTTTCTCCTATAATTCACCCCTCCACTTT. This codes for CASSDTGFSYNSPLHF.

This clonotype was seen a few times. One end of the junction is discordant with germline, which a read error may explain. The CDR3 here is CASSFEAKNSPRHF. CDR3 DNA: TGTGCCAGCAGCTTTGAGGCTAAGAATTCACCCCGCCACTTT. The chain has TRBV7-9 and TRBJ1-6; D call uncertain. This CDR3 is 14 amino acids long. Germline V CDR1 and CDR2: SEHNR, FQNEAQ (reference sequence). Supplemented by reference TRBV7-9 and TRBJ1-6, the full variable domain reads DTGVSQNPRHKITKRGQNVTFRCDPISEHNRLYWYRQTLGQGPEFLTYFQNEAQLEKSRLLSDRFSAERPKGSFSTLEIQRTEQGDSAMYLCASSFEAKNSPRHFGNGTRLTVT.

This clonotype was observed at least ten times. This chain links TRBV7-8 with TRBJ1-4; 9 bases align to TRBD1. The length of the CDR3 is 18 residues. Germline CDR1 reads SGHVS; CDR2 reads FQNEAQ. J was trimmed by 0 bases and V by 5 bases; bases with no gene match: 10. The CDR3 protein is CASSPIGQGRATNEKLFF. CDR3 sequence (DNA): TGTGCCAGCAGCCCCATCGGACAGGGGCGGGCAACTAATGAAAAACTGTTTTTT.

This clonotype was detected a few times. V usage is TRBV5-1 and J usage is TRBJ1-1; D is possibly TRBD1 (6 bases). This CDR3 spans 15 amino acids. CDR1 and CDR2 (germline): SGHRS, YFSETQ. Trimming shortened V by 4 bases and J by 1 base, and 14 bases separated the two germline ends. CDR3 amino acids: CASSRETGANTEAFF. CDR3 DNA sequence: TGCGCCAGCAGCCGGGAGACAGGAGCGAACACTGAAGCTTTCTTT.

This clonotype was seen ten or more times. The chain employs TRBV6-1 and TRBJ1-4; 8 bases agree with TRBD1. Looked up from germline, CDR1 is MNHNS and CDR2 is SASEGT. This CDR3 has 15 amino acids. V shed 5 bases, J shed 8 bases, and the junction held 10 bases outside the gene matches. The CDR3 DNA reads TGTGCCAGCAGTACACAGACAGGGGATGGAGAAAAACTGTTTTTT. It specifies CASSTQTGDGEKLFF.

This clonotype was observed many times. This chain links TRBV6-2 or TRBV6-3 with TRBJ2-2; 11 nucleotides align to TRBD2. V lost 4 bases, J lost 6 bases, and 7 bases stayed unmatched. Germline assignment: CDR1 MNHEY and CDR2 SVGEGT. This CDR3 contains 16 residues. The CDR3 reads CASSLGTSGRAGELFF. The DNA for the CDR3 is TGTGCCAGCAGTTTAGGGACTAGCGGTCGCGCCGGGGAGCTGTTTTTT.

There are many counts of this clonotype. V is TRBV24-1 and J is TRBJ1-2; 7 bases are shared with TRBD1. This CDR3 has 13 amino acids. The V gene's germline CDR1 is KGHDR and CDR2 SFDVKD. V shed 3 bases and J 4 bases; nucleotides not matched to a gene: 1. This CDR3 is CATSDGTAYGYTF. Written as DNA, the CDR3 is TGTGCCACCAGTGATGGGACAGCCTATGGCTACACCTTC.

The V gene is TRBV29-1, the J gene TRBJ1-1; D possibly corresponds to TRBD1 (5 bases). Between the trimmed V and J ends, which lost 5 bases and 5 bases, there was a span of 15 bases. The CDR3 runs 13 residues. Germline assignment: CDR1 SQVTM and CDR2 ANQGSEA. DNA for the CDR3: TGCAGCGTTAACGAGGGGAGTGGAACTGAAGCTTTCTTT. Its protein is CSVNEGSGTEAFF.

This clonotype was seen only a few times. CDR3 protein: CATSGGVTRGNQPQHF. The CDR3 DNA follows: TGTGCCACCAGCGGGGGGGTCACACGAGGCAATCAGCCCCAGCATTTT. The V call is TRBV15, the J call TRBJ1-5; D is possibly TRBD1 (5 bases). V lost 5 bases to trimming and J lost 2 bases, with 16 bases between them. Germline V gene data show CDR1 as LNHNV and CDR2 as YYDKDF (reference sequence). The CDR3 is made up of 16 amino acids.